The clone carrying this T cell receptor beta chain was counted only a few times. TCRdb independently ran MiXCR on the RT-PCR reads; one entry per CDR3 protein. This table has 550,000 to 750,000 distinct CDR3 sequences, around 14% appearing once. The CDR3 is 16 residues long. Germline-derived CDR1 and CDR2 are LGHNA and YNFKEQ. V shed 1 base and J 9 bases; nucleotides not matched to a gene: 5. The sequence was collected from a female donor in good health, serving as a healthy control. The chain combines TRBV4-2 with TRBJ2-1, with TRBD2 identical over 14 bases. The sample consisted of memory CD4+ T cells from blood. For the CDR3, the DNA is TGTGCCAGCAGCCAAGCACCGGGACTAGCGGGAGCTGAGCAGTTCTTC. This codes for CASSQAPGLAGAEQFF.